These T cell receptor beta chains were read from a single sample in a study of metastatic and nonmetastatic thyroid tumors. TCRdb reanalyzed the PCR reads with MiXCR. The sample lists some 5,900 clones, roughly 27% seen once, with over 8.5% in the top ten. The material sequenced was adjacent normal tissue. These receptors originate from a male donor with papillary thyroid cancer or a benign thyroid nodule (not recorded which). Some clones in this sample may be carry-over from other donors' samples. Both conserved end residues are part of each CDR3. The size field is filled for only some rows; it gives once, few, many or a size class.

v_call: TRBV20-1
clone_size: .
j_call: TRBJ1-5
cdr3_aa: CSAVTGTHQPQNF

v_call: TRBV28
clone_size: medium-sized
j_call: TRBJ2-1
cdr3_aa: CATKHNEQFF

v_call: TRBV10-3
clone_size: .
j_call: TRBJ1-2
cdr3_aa: CAISYNGDGYTF

v_call: TRBV20-1
clone_size: .
j_call: TRBJ2-1
cdr3_aa: CSAPRTGVHEQFF

v_call: TRBV7-8
clone_size: many
j_call: TRBJ1-6
cdr3_aa: CASSLGSPLHF

v_call: TRBV3-1
clone_size: .
j_call: TRBJ2-7
cdr3_aa: CASSPNLGGAAEQYF

v_call: TRBV30
clone_size: .
j_call: TRBJ2-7
cdr3_aa: CACSSGGAYEQYF

v_call: TRBV6-2/TRBV6-3
clone_size: many
j_call: TRBJ2-7
cdr3_aa: CASSSLRVSGGQSYEQYF

v_call: TRBV20-1
clone_size: few
j_call: TRBJ1-5
cdr3_aa: CSALGQYSNQPQHF

v_call: TRBV19
clone_size: medium-sized
j_call: TRBJ2-7
cdr3_aa: CASSWTSEMGYEQYF

v_call: TRBV7-2
clone_size: .
j_call: TRBJ2-7
cdr3_aa: CASSLAAGPSYEQYF

v_call: TRBV29-1
clone_size: .
j_call: TRBJ1-1
cdr3_aa: CSVESPENTEAFF

v_call: TRBV6-5
clone_size: few
j_call: TRBJ1-5
cdr3_aa: CASSYPGLPQHF

v_call: TRBV11-2
clone_size: .
j_call: TRBJ2-1
cdr3_aa: CASSSGTGSHNEQFF

v_call: TRBV11-2
clone_size: medium-sized
j_call: TRBJ1-6
cdr3_aa: CASSLGRGGNSPLHF

v_call: TRBV12-3/TRBV12-4
clone_size: large
j_call: TRBJ2-7
cdr3_aa: CASSLGTDSEQYF

v_call: TRBV20-1
clone_size: few
j_call: TRBJ2-7
cdr3_aa: CSARDQLGTDYEQYF

v_call: TRBV5-5
clone_size: .
j_call: TRBJ2-7
cdr3_aa: CASIPGHGSYEQYF

v_call: TRBV11-2
clone_size: .
j_call: TRBJ2-1
cdr3_aa: CASSLGPGQGANEQFF

v_call: TRBV11-2
clone_size: few
j_call: TRBJ2-7
cdr3_aa: CASSPTADEQYF

v_call: TRBV6-6
clone_size: medium-sized
j_call: TRBJ1-1
cdr3_aa: CASSYRPDRPKLGENTEAFF

v_call: TRBV10-3
clone_size: .
j_call: TRBJ2-1
cdr3_aa: CAISETYNDQFF

v_call: TRBV27
clone_size: .
j_call: TRBJ2-7
cdr3_aa: CASSRQGPHEQYF